This T cell receptor (beta chain) stems from a study of blood T cell repertoires in COVID-19. Background on the study: From the United States, Italy and Spain came samples of acute and convalescent COVID-19. PBMCs, B-cell-depleted T cells, or T cells provided the cDNA or gDNA that made up the material.

This clone appeared once. Original handling: The authors estimated nucleated cell counts from reference gene primer amplification. Assay: immunoSEQ multiplex PCR; the TCRdb copy retains only in-frame clones and omits some. That table furnishes V, J and clone size, whereas the DNA furnished D and trimming. The sample holds approximately 280,000 clones, around 85% seen once. Deletions cut 1 base from V and 0 bases from J, with 20 bases between. The CDR3 has 20 amino acids. The chain carries TRBV5-3 and TRBJ2-6; weak D call: TRBD1 (6 bases). TRBV5-3 is placed among ORFs of uncertain function. The sample comprised peripheral blood. The clonotype comes from a human donor with COVID-19, enrolled during active disease. The donor label of this sample is uncertain. CDR3 region: CARSLNDRRSLHSGANVLTF. CDR3 sequence (DNA): TGTGCCAGAAGCTTGAATGACAGGCGGTCCCTCCACTCTGGGGCCAACGTCCTGACTTTC.